This entry lists 10 T cell receptor beta chains sequenced from one sample in a study of graft-versus-host responses after intestinal transplantation. Sequencing was performed with immunoSEQ multiplex PCR; in TCRdb, only in-frame clones are kept and a portion is missing. Here the sample spans roughly 97,000 clones, more than 80% being singletons. The material sequenced was PBMCs, taken roughly 410 days after intestinal transplant. The receptors shown here come from a human patient who received an intestinal transplant, so some T cells may come from the graft donor.

The rearrangement links TRBV18 to TRBJ2-3, with TRBD2 as a possible D gene (6 bases). The V end was cut by 3 bases, the J end by 6 bases, with 13 bases between. CDR1 KGHSH and CDR2 LQKENI come from the germline V gene. The CDR3 length is 14 residues. The CDR3 loop reads CASSPRPGEDTQYF. The DNA of the CDR3 is TGTGCCAGCTCACCGCGCCCGGGAGAGGATACGCAGTATTTT.

This chain links TRBV10-3 with TRBJ2-1; D may be TRBD1 (7 bases). Trimming shortened V by 3 bases and J by 5 bases, and 14 bases separated the two germline ends. The CDR3 has 15 residues. The germline V gene encodes CDR1 ENHRY and CDR2 SYGVKD. CDR3 amino acids: CAISEPGGPDNEQFF. The CDR3 nucleotides read TGTGCCATCAGTGAACCAGGGGGGCCCGACAATGAGCAGTTCTTC.

The V gene is TRBV11-2, the J gene TRBJ2-7; D is unresolved. The CDR3 extends over 16 amino acids. V was pared by 2 bases and J by 0 bases, with 14 bases between. Germline assignment: CDR1 SGHAT and CDR2 FQNNGV. For the CDR3, the DNA is TGTGCCAGCAGCTTAAGGTTGGCAGGCAGCTCCTACGAGCAGTACTTC. This translates into CASSLRLAGSSYEQYF.

This rearrangement joins TRBV11-2 to TRBJ1-1; weak D call: TRBD1 (6 bases). The CDR3 covers 15 residues. The germline V gene encodes CDR1 SGHAT and CDR2 FQNNGV. V lost 5 bases, J lost 3 bases, and 16 bases lay in between. CDR3 protein: CASSADPGVDTEAFF. In DNA, the CDR3 is TGTGCCAGCAGCGCCGACCCAGGGGTGGACACTGAAGCTTTCTTT.

This chain links TRBV9 with TRBJ1-2; D possibly corresponds to TRBD1 (6 bases). CDR1 SGDLS and CDR2 YYNGEE come from the germline V gene. Between the trimmed V and J ends, which lost 3 bases and 8 bases, there was a span of 14 bases. This CDR3 has 13 amino acids. CDR3 nucleotide sequence: TGTGCCAGCAGCGGCCTAACAGGGAGCGGCTACACCTTC. Encoded protein: CASSGLTGSGYTF.

The chain uses TRBV4-1 and TRBJ1-3; D is perhaps TRBD1 (6 bases). The germline V gene encodes CDR1 MGHRA and CDR2 YSYEKL. The V gene lost 0 bases and the J gene lost 11 bases, with 14 bases spanning the gap. The CDR3 spans 14 residues. Written as DNA, the CDR3 is TGCGCCAGCAGCCAAGATCAATCAGGGGTGGCCATATATTTT. Protein product: CASSQDQSGVAIYF.

The chain joins TRBV5-5 to TRBJ2-3; D gene uncertain. Trimming stripped 3 bases from V and 7 bases from J, with 12 bases between. The CDR3 spans 13 residues. Germline CDR1 SGHKS, CDR2 YYEKEE (reference sequence). Here the CDR3 reads CASSSTDGNTQYF. For the CDR3, the DNA is TGTGCCAGCAGCTCCACGGACGGTAATACGCAGTATTTT.

This chain connects TRBV6-5 to TRBJ2-4; D tentatively reads TRBD1 or TRBD2 (6 bases each). The V end was cut by 5 bases, the J end by 3 bases, with 14 bases between. Germline V lookup: CDR1 MNHEY, CDR2 SVGAGI. The CDR3 contains 15 residues. Here the CDR3 DNA reads TGTGCCAGCAGTAGGGGGGCCCGCGACAAAAACATTCAGTACTTC. It is translated as CASSRGARDKNIQYF.

The V gene is TRBV2, the J gene TRBJ2-7; TRBD1 matches at 9 bases. The CDR3 sequence is 11 residues long. V shed 7 bases and J 7 bases; nucleotides not matched to a gene: 2. CDR1 and CDR2 (germline): SNHLY, FYNNEI. This CDR3 reads CASIDRGEQYF. As DNA, the CDR3 is TGTGCCAGCATTGACAGGGGGGAGCAGTACTTC. The full variable domain, with the rest looked up from reference TRBV2 and TRBJ2-7, is EPEVTQTPSHQVTQMGQEVILRCVPISNHLYFYWYRQILGQKVEFLVSFYNNEISEKSEIFDDQFSVERPDGSNFTLKIRSTKLEDSAMYFCASIDRGEQYFGPGTRLTVT.

The chain is built from TRBV5-1 and TRBJ1-2, with D possibly matching TRBD1 (6 bases). Germline V gene sequence: CDR1 SGHRS, CDR2 YFSETQ. This CDR3 contains 12 residues. The V and J ends lost 4 bases and 7 bases respectively, with 11 bases between them. CDR3 loop: CASSPQGSGYTF. CDR3 nucleotides: TGCGCCAGCAGCCCCCAGGGGAGTGGCTACACCTTC. The whole variable domain, filled in from reference TRBV5-1 and TRBJ1-2, reads KAGVTQTPRYLIKTRGQQVTLSCSPISGHRSVSWYQQTPGQGLQFLFEYFSETQRNKGNFPGRFSGRQFSNSRSEMNVSTLELGDSALYLCASSPQGSGYTFGSGTRLTVV.